This T cell receptor (beta chain) was profiled in a study of T cell responses to AZD1222 COVID-19 vaccine (dated by TCRdb to 2020 to 2022). Regarding the study in general: AZD1222 recipients whose second dose came at about 4 weeks and those whose second dose came at about 12 weeks were combined into one group, since spike-specific TCR depth and breadth did not differ between the two schedules. Trial participants were enrolled into age subgroups of 18-55, 56-69 and 70-plus years, which contained around 140, 26 and 57 TCR-sequenced participants, respectively. TCR sequencing was performed for 233 trial participants, of whom 207 were given two doses of AZD1222 and around 26 were given two doses of MenACWY control vaccine. What the study reported, not specific to this receptor: In the small 56-69-year group, the increase in depth fell short of significance, most likely because of low power. Only a handful of AZD1222 recipients were SARS-CoV-2 seropositive at baseline, limiting conclusions about previously exposed vaccinees. The whole spike protein was spanned by vaccine-associated CD4 TCRs, and dominant responses were seen in regions 160-218 and 743-854. After two AZD1222 doses, spike-specific TCR breadth and depth were significantly higher than at day 0 and than in MenACWY recipients. Because no samples from the day 14 peak response were available, repertoires could be characterized only after the peak T cell response. Participants were mostly white British, with more females than males. The authors suggested clonal diversity may have been underestimated. Reportedly, close to half of the unique spike-specific TCRs recognized epitopes lying outside the regions that are mutated in the B.1.351 and B.1.1.7 variants.

In light of the paper, this sample's time point label describes: baseline before first vaccination. The vaccinee samples were drawn from two UK trials, COV001 and COV002, one of which was a single-blind randomized controlled phase 2/3 trial testing AZD1222 (ChAdOx1 nCoV-19) in healthy adults. Trial participant PBMC samples were collected at day 0 and day 28 after the second dose for TCRbeta chain sequencing. For this clone: What this receptor recognizes is not known. Per-nucleotide qualities are absent, and no much larger clonotype sits a single base away.

The CDR3 regions of human TCRbeta chains were subjected to immunosequencing. The authors processed their data as follows. Repertoire TCRs were matched against a reference library of SARS-CoV-2-specific TCRs generated with the MIRA antigen-specificity platform. Breadth was defined as the fraction of unique TCRs that were SARS-CoV-2-associated, and depth was defined as the fraction of total T cells that were SARS-CoV-2-associated. Using the MIRA data, every spike-specific TCR was mapped to the spike region that the TCR reacted to and assigned to either a CD4 or a CD8 class. Log10-transformed breadth and depth values were compared by one-way ANOVA with Sidak's multiple comparisons tests. TCRdb carries this immuneACCESS record with in-frame sequences only. Its versions omit some clonotypes, under half of them owing to an unresolved V gene in the studies checked, with the rest unexplained. D and trimming were read from the DNA, whereas the V and J calls and clone size are those reported in that table. This sample holds around 260,000 clones; roughly 93% were observed only once. The ten largest clonotypes hold 0.5% to 0.65% of the sample.

V is clipped by 2 bases and J by 1 base, and the sequence between their germline boundaries is 9 bases long. The germline V gene sets CDR1 to SNHLY and CDR2 to FYNNEI. Including cysteine and phenylalanine, the CDR3 has 14 amino acids. Of the read, only the CDR3 DNA is kept; its 42 bases are in frame from base 1. The clonotype originates from an adult in good health. The sequencing here drew on peripheral blood, taken on day 0 of AZD1222 vaccination. The chain employs TRBV2 and TRBJ2-7; the D gene is not confidently resolved. The nucleotide sequence reads TGTGCCAGCAGTGAACAAGGCTGGTCCTACGAGCAGTACTTC. Translation gives CASSEQGWSYEQYF.